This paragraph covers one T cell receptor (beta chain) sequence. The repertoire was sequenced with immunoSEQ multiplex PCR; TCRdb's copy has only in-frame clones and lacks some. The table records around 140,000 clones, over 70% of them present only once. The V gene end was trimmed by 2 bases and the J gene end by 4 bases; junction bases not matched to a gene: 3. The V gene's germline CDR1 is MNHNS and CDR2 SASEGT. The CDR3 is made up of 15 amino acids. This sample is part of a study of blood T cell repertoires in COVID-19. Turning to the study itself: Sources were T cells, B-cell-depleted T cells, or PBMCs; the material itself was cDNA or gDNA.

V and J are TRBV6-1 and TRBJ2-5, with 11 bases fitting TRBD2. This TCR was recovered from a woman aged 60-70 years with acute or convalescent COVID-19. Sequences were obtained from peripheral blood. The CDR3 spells CASSEIAGGPETQYF. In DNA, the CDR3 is TGTGCCAGCAGTGAAATAGCGGGAGGGCCAGAGACCCAGTACTTC.